The source of this T cell receptor (beta chain) is a study of blood T cell repertoires in COVID-19. Study information: Whether acute or convalescent, the COVID-19 samples came from the United States, Italy and Spain. T cells, B-cell-depleted T cells, or PBMCs supplied cDNA or gDNA.

The CDR3 extends over 14 amino acids. Trimming removed 4 bases from V and 0 bases from J, with 11 bases in between. CDR1 is SGHRS, CDR2 YFSETQ, per germline. Study processing details: From reference gene primer amplification, estimates of nucleated cell counts were derived. Some clones are missing from TCRdb's copy, which holds only in-frame ones; the method was immunoSEQ multiplex PCR. D and trimming come from the DNA, and the V and J calls and clone size come from that table. Of about 19,000 clones in the sample, roughly 87% were seen once. The V and J genes are TRBV5-1 and TRBJ2-7, with D possibly TRBD2 on 6 matching bases. What was sequenced was peripheral blood. This TCR derives from a human donor in a cohort sampled during active COVID-19. The donor label of this sample is uncertain. The CDR3 nucleotides are TGCGCCAGCAGCGCGAGCGGGCTCTCCTACGAGCAGTACTTC. This translates into CASSASGLSYEQYF.